The 12 T cell receptor beta chains below all came from one sample that was sequenced in a study of blood T cell repertoires in COVID-19. Repertoires were generated with immunoSEQ multiplex PCR, while TCRdb's copy carries only in-frame clones and drops some. The table shows some 220,000 clones, with almost 85% occurring only once. Sequencing was performed on peripheral blood. The receptors derive from a woman between 65 and 79 years old with COVID-19, enrolled during active disease.

The chain employs TRBV2 and TRBJ2-5; TRBD2 agrees at 10 bases. The V gene's germline CDR1 is SNHLY and CDR2 FYNNEI. After removal of 5 bases from V and 3 bases from J, the junction contained 6 bases not matched to a gene. This CDR3 spans 15 amino acids. The CDR3 nucleotides read TGTGCCAGCAGTCCCGGACTAGCGGAGGAAGAGACCCAGTACTTC. This encodes CASSPGLAEEETQYF.

The chain couples TRBV7-2 to TRBJ2-5; the match to TRBD2 covers 10 bases. V was clipped by 3 bases and J by 5 bases; unmatched bases: 15. In germline, CDR1 is SGHTA, CDR2 FQGNSA. The CDR3 extends over 18 amino acids. The CDR3 sequence: CASSFRPALSGRAETQYF. As DNA, the CDR3 is TGTGCCAGCAGCTTCCGCCCCGCTCTGAGCGGGAGGGCCGAGACCCAGTACTTC.

This clone was seen a handful of times. The CDR3 sequence: CASSLVGFQSTDTQYF. Written as DNA, the CDR3 is TGCGCCAGCAGCTTGGTCGGGTTCCAAAGCACAGATACGCAGTATTTT. The chain combines TRBV5-1 with TRBJ2-3; D gene uncertain. CDR3 length: 16 residues. Germline loops: CDR1 SGHRS, CDR2 YFSETQ. V was trimmed by 0 bases and J by 0 bases, leaving 11 bases between them.

V and J are TRBV5-1 and TRBJ2-3, with 7 bases matching TRBD2. Germline V gene sequence: CDR1 SGHRS, CDR2 YFSETQ. The CDR3 has 16 residues. V shed 6 bases, J shed 1 base, and the junction held 11 bases outside the gene matches. CDR3 in amino acids: CASNLAPAGGTDTQYF. The CDR3 nucleotides read TGCGCCAGCAACCTGGCCCCGGCGGGAGGCACAGATACGCAGTATTTT.

The chain employs TRBV6-2 or TRBV6-3 and TRBJ2-5; 13 bases align to TRBD2. Trimming removed 6 bases from V and 5 bases from J; junction bases left unmatched: 15. In germline, CDR1 is MNHEY, CDR2 SVGEGT. This CDR3 spans 18 amino acids. DNA of the CDR3: TGTGCCAGCAGCACCGGACTAGCGGGAGAATTCTCCCGGGAGACCCAGTACTTC. The encoded protein is CASSTGLAGEFSRETQYF.

The V and J genes are TRBV7-9 and TRBJ2-1; 12 bases agree with TRBD2. CDR1 and CDR2 (germline): SEHNR, FQNEAQ (reference sequence). The CDR3 extends over 16 amino acids. V shed 2 bases and J 7 bases; nucleotides not matched to a gene: 6. The CDR3 DNA sequence: TGTGCCAGCAGCTTACGCCTAGCGGGAGGGCGGAATGAGCAGTTCTTC. Translation gives CASSLRLAGGRNEQFF.

The CDR3 bases are TGTGCCAGCAGCTTGGCGGGGACAGGGGGGAACTATGGCTACACCTTC. It codes for CASSLAGTGGNYGYTF. The chain recombines TRBV5-6 with TRBJ1-2; 11 nucleotides match TRBD1. Trimming at V came to 0 bases and at J to 2 bases, leaving 3 bases not matched to a gene. The CDR3 runs to 16 residues. Germline CDR1 is SGHDT and CDR2 is YYEEEE.

The chain has TRBV7-3 and TRBJ2-6, with D unclear. V was pared by 2 bases and J by 1 base, with 6 bases between. CDR3 length: 15 residues. Germline V CDR1 and CDR2: SGHTA, FQGTGA. The CDR3 DNA reads TGTGCCAGCAGCTTAGGGCAGTCTGGGGCCAACGTCCTGACTTTC. Its protein is CASSLGQSGANVLTF.

The chain carries TRBV6-1 and TRBJ2-3; 10 bases agree with TRBD2. The germline V gene has CDR1 MNHNS and CDR2 SASEGT. The CDR3 extends over 15 amino acids. V was clipped by 3 bases and J by 3 bases; unmatched bases: 3. CDR3: CASSDPSGGTDTQYF. In nucleotides, the CDR3 is TGTGCCAGCAGTGACCCTAGCGGGGGTACAGATACGCAGTATTTT.

The V and J genes are TRBV14 and TRBJ1-2, with 10 bases matching TRBD1. CDR1 and CDR2 (germline): SGHDN, FVKESK. V lost 5 bases, J lost 7 bases, and 19 bases stayed unmatched. The CDR3 is 18 amino acids. CDR3: CASSLERDRGPRTRGYTF. CDR3 nucleotides: TGTGCCAGCAGCTTAGAAAGGGACAGGGGTCCCCGGACGCGTGGCTACACCTTC.

The CDR3 DNA follows: TGTGCCAGCAGCTCGGGATTTTTATCCGGGGAGCTGTTTTTT. Protein: CASSSGFLSGELFF. The chain combines TRBV11-1 with TRBJ2-2, with D perhaps matching TRBD2 (5 bases). This CDR3 is built from 14 residues. In germline, CDR1 is SGHAT, CDR2 FQDESV (reference sequence). V was cut by 4 bases and J by 6 bases, with 12 bases left in between. The entire variable domain, with the rest obtained from reference TRBV11-1 and TRBJ2-2, is as follows: EAEVAQSPRYKITEKSQAVAFWCDPISGHATLYWYRQILGQGPELLVQFQDESVVDDSQLPKDRFSAERLKGVDSTLKIQPAELGDSAMYLCASSSGFLSGELFFGEGSRLTVL.

The chain uses TRBV7-2 and TRBJ1-5, with TRBD1 matching 10 bases. The CDR3 has 14 amino acids. V shed 5 bases and J 11 bases; nucleotides not matched to a gene: 9. Germline V gene sequence: CDR1 SGHTA, CDR2 FQGNSA. The CDR3 spells CASSAGQGIRAQHF. CDR3 DNA: TGTGCCAGCAGCGCGGGACAGGGGATTCGGGCCCAGCATTTT.